This TCR beta chain was retrieved from a study of early T cells in non-severe SARS-CoV-2 infection. Study-level information: Sequencing of bulk RNA from unsorted whole blood was done, without chain pairing. Study-wide results and limits: Comparison of clonotypes with VDJdb favored anti-spike CD8 responses while missing private and CD4 specificities.

The sample holds a few counts of this clonotype. The antigen remains undetermined. The CDR3 totals 11 residues. Germline-derived CDR1 and CDR2 are SNHLY and FYNNEI. V gave up 6 bases and J gave up 9 bases, with 8 bases separating them. Separate cDNA molecules each had unique molecular identifiers attached to them. Each CDR3 protein gets one entry after TCRdb re-called the 5' RACE reads with MiXCR. The sample consists of 22,000 or so distinct CDR3 sequences, around 4% of them appearing once. This receptor was taken from an adult who was a healthcare worker with PCR-confirmed SARS-CoV-2 infection or an uninfected control (not recorded which). This chain uses TRBV2 with TRBJ2-2; no firm D call. The sequenced sample was whole blood. CDR3 residues: CASSLTRELFF. CDR3 DNA: TGTGCCAGCAGCCTAACTAGGGAGCTGTTTTTT.